This is a list of T cell receptor beta chains from one sample in a study of blood T cells in healthy people across ages. MiXCR was run by TCRdb on the 5' RACE reads, yielding one entry per CDR3 protein. The sample lists fewer than 800,000 distinct CDR3 sequences, approximately 25% occurring once. The sample also formed part of further work on T cells of mothers and their children.

The material sequenced was blood. The origin of the receptors is a boy between 5 and 17 years old in good health. Both conserved end residues are part of each CDR3. The order of the fields is CDR3 DNA, CDR3 protein, D gene, clone size, V gene, J gene. The D gene is left open where the match is weak. Where a row states a size, it is once, few, many or the class of an expanded clone; other rows omit it.

CDR3 DNA: TGTGCCAGCAGCCAAGATTTGACTAGCGGAGGTGGGATTCAGTACTTC
CDR3 protein: CASSQDLTSGGGIQYF
D gene: TRBD2
clone size: -
V gene: TRBV14
J gene: TRBJ2-4

CDR3 DNA: TGTGCCAGCAGTTTTCCCCCCCGGGAGACCCAGTACTTC
CDR3 protein: CASSFPPRETQYF
D gene: -
clone size: few
V gene: TRBV12-3/TRBV12-4
J gene: TRBJ2-5

CDR3 DNA: TGCAGCGTTGCCGGTCCGCTGACAGATACGCAGTATTTT
CDR3 protein: CSVAGPLTDTQYF
D gene: -
clone size: -
V gene: TRBV29-1
J gene: TRBJ2-3

CDR3 DNA: TGTGCCAGCAGCCCAGGTGGAGGGACTACACGGGAGACCCAGTACTTC
CDR3 protein: CASSPGGGTTRETQYF
D gene: TRBD2
clone size: few
V gene: TRBV5-5
J gene: TRBJ2-5

CDR3 DNA: TGTGCCAGCAGTCCCCTAGCGGATCACAATGAGCAGTTCTTC
CDR3 protein: CASSPLADHNEQFF
D gene: TRBD2
clone size: -
V gene: TRBV27
J gene: TRBJ2-1

CDR3 DNA: TGCGCCAGCAGCTCCGACAGGGGTCAGACCCAGTACTTC
CDR3 protein: CASSSDRGQTQYF
D gene: TRBD1
clone size: -
V gene: TRBV5-1
J gene: TRBJ2-5

CDR3 DNA: TGTGCCAGCAGCCCGCGGACTAGCCCGCGCAATGAGCAGTTCTTC
CDR3 protein: CASSPRTSPRNEQFF
D gene: TRBD2
clone size: few
V gene: TRBV3-1
J gene: TRBJ2-1

CDR3 DNA: TGCAGCGTTGCGGGGTCAACTAATGAAAAACTGTTTTTT
CDR3 protein: CSVAGSTNEKLFF
D gene: -
clone size: few
V gene: TRBV29-1
J gene: TRBJ1-4

CDR3 DNA: TGTGCCAGTAGGTTAACGTGGGTCAGGGTCAATTCACCCCTCCACTTT
CDR3 protein: CASRLTWVRVNSPLHF
D gene: -
clone size: once
V gene: TRBV19
J gene: TRBJ1-6

CDR3 DNA: TGCAGTGCTAGAGTCTGGACAGGGACGGAGCAGTACTTC
CDR3 protein: CSARVWTGTEQYF
D gene: TRBD1
clone size: -
V gene: TRBV20-1
J gene: TRBJ2-7

CDR3 DNA: TGTGCCAGCAGTTCAAACAATAAAAAGGGGTACTTC
CDR3 protein: CASSSNNKKGYF
D gene: -
clone size: -
V gene: TRBV28
J gene: TRBJ2-7